This TCR beta chain was captured in a study of blood T cells in healthy people across ages. With a J-beta primer mix and a sample-barcoded 5' primer, a second PCR ran about 7 to 12 cycles. TCRdb redid the calling of the 5' RACE reads with MiXCR, one entry per CDR3 protein. The sample gives 600,000 or so distinct CDR3 sequences, roughly 31% of which show up once; 15% to 18% is in the top ten. The V end lost 4 bases, the J end lost 7 bases, and 17 bases lay between the germline ends. CDR1 is SGHNT, CDR2 YYREEE, per germline (reference sequence). The CDR3 runs 14 residues. V gene TRBV5-4 combines with J gene TRBJ1-2, with D uncertain. Source material: blood. This receptor was obtained from a woman over 75 in good health. CDR3 sequence reads: CASSQIDKARGYTF. CDR3 DNA sequence: TGTGCCAGCAGCCAAATCGACAAGGCGCGTGGCTACACCTTC.